Presented here are 23 T cell receptor beta chains from one specimen sequenced in a study of OX40 agonist ivuxolimab in advanced cancers. Library method: the immunoSEQ multiplex PCR assay. TCRdb's version of the immuneACCESS table is confined to in-frame rearrangements and falls short of the full clone set. An unresolved V gene accounts for under half of the shortfall where checked; the remainder is of unknown origin. Present in this sample are about 61,000 clones, approximately 86% of which were seen just once. Approximately 0.56% of the sample is in the top ten clones. The sample in question was CD4+ or CD8+ T cells sorted from blood, obtained in a trial of the OX40 agonist ivuxolimab. Receptors were obtained from an adult with an advanced solid tumor such as melanoma, head and neck, liver or kidney cancer.

The rearrangement uses TRBV19 and TRBJ1-3; a weak D match, TRBD1 (5 bases). V was trimmed by 5 bases and J by 0 bases, leaving 11 bases between them. This CDR3 contains 15 residues. Germline V lookup: CDR1 LNHDA, CDR2 SQIVND (reference sequence). As DNA, the CDR3 is TGTGCCAGTAGTCTACAGGTCACCTCTGGAAACACCATATATTTT. It yields the protein CASSLQVTSGNTIYF.

The gene calls are TRBV4-2 and TRBJ1-3; tentatively, D is TRBD1 (6 bases). Per the germline V gene, CDR1 is LGHNA and CDR2 is YNFKEQ. The V gene lost 0 bases and the J gene lost 2 bases, with 17 bases spanning the gap. The CDR3 is 18 amino acids. CDR3: CASSQDSRVQGPGNTIYF. The CDR3, as DNA: TGTGCCAGCAGCCAAGATTCGAGGGTCCAGGGGCCTGGAAACACCATATATTTT.

This chain links TRBV28 with TRBJ2-5; 9 bases match TRBD2. Germline V CDR1 and CDR2: MDHEN, SYDVKM. The V and J ends lost 7 bases and 5 bases, in that order; junction bases with no gene match: 5. CDR3 size: 13 residues. CDR3 protein: CASIAGDRETQYF. The CDR3 nucleotides read TGTGCCAGCATAGCGGGAGACAGGGAGACCCAGTACTTC.

The chain has TRBV2 and TRBJ1-5; the match to TRBD1 covers 7 bases. Germline V gene sequence: CDR1 SNHLY, CDR2 FYNNEI. The junction had 3 bases not matched to a gene; V was cut back by 5 bases and J by 2 bases. The CDR3 contains 14 residues. The CDR3 region has the DNA TGTGCCAGCAGTCGAACAGGGGGCAATCAGCCCCAGCATTTT. Translated: CASSRTGGNQPQHF.

The CDR3 bases are TGTGCCAGCTCACCAGGACTAGCGGGTGGCTACGAGCAGTACTTC. Protein sequence: CASSPGLAGGYEQYF. The V call is TRBV18, the J call TRBJ2-7; 11 bases are a match to TRBD2. Germline-derived CDR1 and CDR2 are KGHSH and LQKENI. V lost 2 bases to trimming and J lost 3 bases; unmatched junction nucleotides: 3. The CDR3 covers 15 residues.

This clone was seen a handful of times. This chain connects TRBV2 to TRBJ2-7; a possible D gene is TRBD2 (6 bases). With 10 bases removed from V and 6 bases from J, the gap between germline ends came to 19 bases. The CDR3 totals 13 residues. From germline, CDR1 is SNHLY and CDR2 FYNNEI. CDR3 sequence reads: CATARDFQSEQYF. In DNA form, the CDR3 reads TGTGCCACCGCGAGGGACTTCCAGTCCGAGCAGTACTTC.

The chain is built from TRBV29-1 and TRBJ1-2; D not resolved. V was pared by 8 bases and J by 2 bases, with 9 bases between. The CDR3 extends over 11 amino acids. CDR1 is SQVTM and CDR2 is ANQGSEA in the germline V gene. CDR3 residues: CSSTENYGYTF. DNA for the CDR3: TGCAGCTCGACGGAAAACTATGGCTACACCTTC.

The V gene is TRBV4-3, the J gene TRBJ1-4; 8 positions agree with TRBD1. The CDR3 totals 16 residues. Trimming removed 1 base from V and 8 bases from J; junction bases left unmatched: 9. Per the germline V gene, CDR1 is LGHNA and CDR2 is YSLEER. For the CDR3, the DNA is TGCGCCAGCAGCCAAGGAGCAGGGGGCGCAAGGGAAAAACTGTTTTTT. Its translation: CASSQGAGGAREKLFF.

The genes are TRBV2 and TRBJ2-2; 13 positions agree with TRBD2. Germline lookup yields CDR1 SNHLY and CDR2 FYNNEI. The CDR3 extends over 17 amino acids. J gave up 2 bases and V 5 bases, and 5 bases lay outside the gene matches. Here the CDR3 DNA reads TGTGCCAGCAGTTCCGGGACTAGCGGGATTAACACCGGGGAGCTGTTTTTT. Protein: CASSSGTSGINTGELFF.

The chain joins TRBV11-2 to TRBJ2-3, with 14 positions matching TRBD2. The CDR3 runs to 17 residues. V was pared by 4 bases and J by 4 bases, with 7 bases of the junction left unmatched. CDR1 and CDR2 from the germline V gene are SGHAT and FQNNGV. The CDR3 DNA sequence: TGTGCCAGCAGCTCATGGACTAGCGGGAGGCTCGCAGATACGCAGTATTTT. It is translated as CASSSWTSGRLADTQYF.

This clone was seen just once. The chain uses TRBV5-1 and TRBJ2-1; D not certain. V was pared by 4 bases and J by 0 bases, with 14 bases between. The CDR3 has 16 residues. CDR1 is SGHRS and CDR2 is YFSETQ in the germline V gene. The CDR3 DNA is TGCGCCAGCAGCCGACTCTGGGCTAGCTCCTACAATGAGCAGTTCTTC. This gives the protein CASSRLWASSYNEQFF. The complete variable domain, with remaining parts taken from reference TRBV5-1 and TRBJ2-1, reads KAGVTQTPRYLIKTRGQQVTLSCSPISGHRSVSWYQQTPGQGLQFLFEYFSETQRNKGNFPGRFSGRQFSNSRSEMNVSTLELGDSALYLCASSRLWASSYNEQFFGPGTRLTVL.

The V call is TRBV11-2, the J call TRBJ2-7, with TRBD1 matching over 9 bases. The CDR3 totals 15 residues. The germline V gene encodes CDR1 SGHAT and CDR2 FQNNGV. The V and J ends lost 4 bases and 2 bases, in that order; junction bases with no gene match: 6. CDR3 residues: CASSYPGQGPYEQYF. CDR3 sequence (DNA): TGTGCCAGCAGCTACCCGGGACAGGGTCCCTACGAGCAGTACTTC.

This chain joins TRBV2 and TRBJ1-3; 9 nucleotides agree with TRBD1. Germline CDR1 SNHLY, CDR2 FYNNEI. V shed 7 bases and J 7 bases; nucleotides not matched to a gene: 8. CDR3 length equals 14 residues. CDR3 in amino acids: CASKETGGANTIYF. In DNA, the CDR3 is TGTGCCAGCAAGGAAACAGGGGGCGCGAACACCATATATTTT.

This clone is a singleton in its sample. This chain connects TRBV5-5 to TRBJ1-1; a possible D gene is TRBD1 (5 bases). The CDR3 loop spans 15 amino acids. V lost 3 bases, J lost 0 bases, and 12 bases lay in between. Looked up from germline, CDR1 is SGHKS and CDR2 is YYEKEE (reference sequence). As DNA, the CDR3 is TGTGCCAGCAGCTGGGGCGTGAATCTGAACACTGAAGCTTTCTTT. This codes for CASSWGVNLNTEAFF.

With regard to this clone: The sample has other DNA sequences that encode this CDR3 too. The chain couples TRBV7-2 to TRBJ2-1; no firm D call. CDR1 SGHTA and CDR2 FQGNSA come from the germline V gene. The CDR3 loop spans 13 amino acids. Trimming removed 1 base at V and 4 bases at J, with 5 bases between. The CDR3 loop reads CASSLERYNEQFF. DNA for the CDR3: TGTGCCAGCAGCTTAGAAAGGTACAATGAGCAGTTCTTC.

J is TRBJ2-1 and V is TRBV5-1; 12 positions match TRBD2. Germline assignment: CDR1 SGHRS and CDR2 YFSETQ. With V trimmed by 4 bases and J by 10 bases, 6 bases remained unmatched. The CDR3 sequence is 14 residues long. CDR3 amino acids: CASSQTSGRGEQFF. CDR3 DNA: TGCGCCAGCAGCCAGACTAGCGGGAGAGGCGAGCAGTTCTTC.

This rearrangement joins TRBV29-1 to TRBJ2-1, with 7 nucleotides matching TRBD2. Per germline, CDR1 SQVTM and CDR2 ANQGSEA. The V segment lost 3 bases and the J segment 10 bases; nucleotides outside the gene matches: 0. CDR3 length: 10 residues. The CDR3 loop is CSVDSGEQFF. In DNA form, the CDR3 reads TGCAGCGTTGATAGCGGGGAGCAGTTCTTC.

V is TRBV7-2 and J is TRBJ1-5, with D possibly being TRBD1 (5 bases). V shed 0 bases and J shed 2 bases, with 8 bases lying between them. CDR1 and CDR2 (germline): SGHTA, FQGNSA. The CDR3 contains 15 residues. The CDR3 DNA is TGTGCCAGCAGCTTAGCAGGGGTTGGCAATCAGCCCCAGCATTTT. Its protein product is CASSLAGVGNQPQHF.

This sequence joins TRBV5-6 and TRBJ2-5; TRBD1 matches 7 bases. The germline V gene has CDR1 SGHDT and CDR2 YYEEEE. The CDR3 length is 15 residues. V shed 2 bases, J shed 5 bases, and the junction held 9 bases outside the gene matches. The chain's CDR3 is CASSFARGIEETQYF. For the CDR3, the DNA is TGTGCCAGCAGCTTTGCCAGGGGGATTGAGGAGACCCAGTACTTC. Drawing the rest from reference TRBV5-6 and TRBJ2-5, the complete variable domain is DAGVTQSPTHLIKTRGQQVTLRCSPKSGHDTVSWYQQALGQGPQFIFQYYEEEERQRGNFPDRFSGHQFPNYSSELNVNALLLGDSALYLCASSFARGIEETQYFGPGTRLLVL.

The chain recombines TRBV6-5 with TRBJ2-7, with D perhaps assigned TRBD1 or TRBD2 (7 bases each). The germline V and J ends were trimmed by 7 bases and 4 bases, with 14 bases remaining between them. The CDR3 has 13 residues. Germline CDR1 and CDR2: MNHEY and SVGAGI. This chain's CDR3 is CASTRQGGYEQYF. CDR3 DNA sequence: TGTGCCAGCACCCGACAGGGAGGGTACGAGCAGTACTTC.

V is TRBV29-1 and J is TRBJ2-2, with D unresolved. V gave up 7 bases and J gave up 0 bases, with 12 bases separating them. The CDR3 spans 14 residues. The germline gives CDR1 SQVTM, CDR2 ANQGSEA. This CDR3 reads CSGRSWANTGELFF. The CDR3 DNA reads as TGCAGCGGGAGAAGCTGGGCGAACACCGGGGAGCTGTTTTTT.

The sample holds one count of this clone. This chain links TRBV30 with TRBJ1-2, with 9 bases lining up with TRBD1. The CDR3 sequence is 15 residues long. After removal of 3 bases from V and 2 bases from J, the junction contained 7 bases not matched to a gene. Germline loops: CDR1 GTSNPN, CDR2 SVGIG (reference sequence). CDR3 amino acids: CAWSHGDRANYGYTF. The CDR3 DNA follows: TGTGCCTGGAGCCACGGGGACAGGGCCAACTATGGCTACACCTTC.

This clone was detected only once. Here the CDR3 DNA reads TGCGCCAGCAGTGTGATCGGGAGCTCCTATAATTCACCCCTCCACTTT. It specifies CASSVIGSSYNSPLHF. The chain carries TRBV5-1 and TRBJ1-6, with D unresolved. Germline values: CDR1 SGHRS, CDR2 YFSETQ. Trimming stripped 5 bases from V and 0 bases from J, with 12 bases between. This CDR3 contains 16 residues.